The 15 T cell receptor beta chains given below trace back to one sample, sequenced in a study of cytomegalovirus exposure and HLA in healthy donors. 13 Jbeta primers and 60 Vbeta primers were used for the PCR. The table came from immunoSEQ multiplex PCR; TCRdb's copy has only in-frame clones and leaves some out. The data show 75,000 to 80,000 clones, with 78% seen just once and 1.5% to 2% held by the top ten. The specimen sequenced was PBMCs. All receptors derive from a man aged 35-49 years in good health and CMV-seronegative.

V is TRBV6-1 and J is TRBJ1-4; 9 bases fit TRBD1. From germline, CDR1 is MNHNS and CDR2 SASEGT. This CDR3 region has 14 residues. V lost 7 bases, J lost 7 bases, and 7 bases stayed unmatched. CDR3 bases: TGTGCCAGCACCCCGGGGGACAGGGCTGAAAAACTGTTTTTT. It specifies CASTPGDRAEKLFF.

The gene calls are TRBV5-6 and TRBJ1-1; TRBD1 matches at 7 bases. Looked up from germline, CDR1 is SGHDT and CDR2 is YYEEEE. V was pared by 0 bases and J by 0 bases, with 5 bases of the junction left unmatched. The CDR3 loop spans 16 amino acids. Here the CDR3 DNA reads TGTGCCAGCAGCTTGGACAGGGGTAACATGAACACTGAAGCTTTCTTT. Its protein product is CASSLDRGNMNTEAFF.

This clone has just a few counts. The rearrangement links TRBV18 to TRBJ2-7; no clear D. The CDR3 extends over 13 amino acids. The V gene lost 0 bases and the J gene lost 6 bases, with 9 bases spanning the gap. Germline loops: CDR1 KGHSH, CDR2 LQKENI. The CDR3 protein is CASSPPVRSEQYF. In DNA, the CDR3 is TGTGCCAGCTCACCACCAGTCAGGTCCGAGCAGTACTTC.

The V and J genes are TRBV5-1 and TRBJ1-5; D may be TRBD1 (6 bases). V shed 4 bases and J shed 2 bases, with 16 bases lying between them. The germline CDR1 and CDR2 sequences are SGHRS and YFSETQ. This CDR3 contains 16 residues. The CDR3 protein is CASSPGVPGGNQPQHF. The CDR3 nucleotides are TGCGCCAGCAGCCCAGGGGTCCCCGGGGGCAATCAGCCCCAGCATTTT.

Of note for this clone: One end of the junction fails to match germline, which may point to a read error. DNA of the CDR3: TGTTCCAGCAGCCTCGACACCTACACCATATATTTT. This encodes CSSSLDTYTIYF. V and J are TRBV7-9 and TRBJ1-3; D is ambiguous. Germline assignment: CDR1 SEHNR and CDR2 FQNEAQ (reference sequence). This CDR3 is 12 amino acids long.

The chain links TRBV11-2 to TRBJ2-1; 11 nucleotides align to TRBD2. V shed 6 bases and J 9 bases; nucleotides not matched to a gene: 13. This CDR3 contains 16 residues. Germline V lookup: CDR1 SGHAT, CDR2 FQNNGV. In DNA, the CDR3 is TGTGCCAGCAGTATAGAGAGGCTAGCGGGAGGAGGTGAGCAGTTCTTC. Translating it yields CASSIERLAGGGEQFF. The whole variable domain, filled in from reference TRBV11-2 and TRBJ2-1, reads EAGVAQSPRYKIIEKRQSVAFWCNPISGHATLYWYQQILGQGPKLLIQFQNNGVVDDSQLPKDRFSAERLKGVDSTLKIQPAKLEDSAVYLCASSIERLAGGGEQFFGPGTRLTVL.

This rearrangement joins TRBV19 to TRBJ2-1, with 8 positions matching TRBD1. Germline-derived CDR1 and CDR2 are LNHDA and SQIVND (reference sequence). J was trimmed by 9 bases and V by 7 bases; bases with no gene match: 11. The CDR3 spans 14 residues. The CDR3 nucleotides are TGTGCCAGTACCCAAAGGGGCAGGGGGCGTGAGCAGTTCTTC. This codes for CASTQRGRGREQFF.

The chain recombines TRBV5-4 with TRBJ2-7, with 8 bases lining up with TRBD2. The CDR3 is 14 residues long. With V trimmed by 4 bases and J by 12 bases, 15 bases remained unmatched. Looked up from germline, CDR1 is SGHNT and CDR2 is YYREEE (reference sequence). CDR3 sequence reads: CASSNTSGTSRLYF. The CDR3 DNA reads as TGTGCCAGCAGCAATACTAGCGGAACGAGTCGGTTGTACTTC.

The CDR3, as DNA: TGTGCCACCCTCCGTTTGAACACTGAAGCTTTCTTT. It translates to CATLRLNTEAFF. This chain joins TRBV7-9 and TRBJ1-1; D is ambiguous. Germline-derived CDR1 and CDR2 are SEHNR and FQNEAQ (reference sequence). V was clipped by 10 bases and J by 0 bases, with 9 bases between them. CDR3 size: 12 residues.

The chain has TRBV5-1 and TRBJ2-3; D is unclear. CDR3 length: 13 residues. Germline V gives CDR1 SGHRS, CDR2 YFSETQ. V was trimmed by 4 bases and J by 2 bases, leaving 8 bases between them. The CDR3: CASSLEPTDTQYF. CDR3 in DNA: TGCGCCAGCAGCCTGGAGCCCACAGATACGCAGTATTTT.

Remarks on this clone: A junction boundary mismatches the germline segment, possibly from a read error. The V and J genes are TRBV7-3 and TRBJ2-1; a weak D match, TRBD1 (6 bases). Germline V gives CDR1 SGHTA, CDR2 FQGTGA. The CDR3 length is 13 residues. CDR3 sequence reads: CASRGASNNEQFF. The CDR3 coding sequence is TGTGCCAGCAGGGGGGCCTCCAACAATGAGCAGTTCTTC.

This chain joins TRBV19 and TRBJ1-2; a possible D gene is TRBD1 (5 bases). Germline CDR1 reads LNHDA; CDR2 reads SQIVND (reference sequence). The CDR3 runs 13 residues. The germline V and J ends were trimmed by 6 bases and 8 bases, with 16 bases remaining between them. The CDR3 DNA follows: TGTGCCAGTAGAACCAGGGAAGCGCAGGGCTACACCTTC. It encodes CASRTREAQGYTF.

The chain uses TRBV6-8 and TRBJ2-2, with TRBD1 matching over 7 bases. The CDR3 is 15 residues long. CDR1 is MNHGY and CDR2 is SAAAGT in the germline V gene. The ends lost 6 bases at V and 7 bases at J; junction bases unmatched: 11. The CDR3 loop is CASRGTAALLGELFF. The CDR3 coding sequence is TGTGCCAGCAGGGGGACAGCCGCCCTCCTCGGGGAGCTGTTTTTT.

This clone was detected a few times. The gene calls are TRBV6-6 and TRBJ2-2, with D tentatively TRBD2 (7 bases). The CDR3 covers 15 residues. V lost 6 bases and J 0 bases, leaving 11 bases between the germline ends. CDR1 and CDR2 (germline): MNHNY, SVGAGI (reference sequence). CDR3 sequence (DNA): TGTGCCAGCAGGGAGGGGGGGCCGAACACCGGGGAGCTGTTTTTT. Protein product: CASREGGPNTGELFF.

V is TRBV18 and J is TRBJ1-3; D may be TRBD1 (5 bases). The CDR3 is made up of 15 amino acids. With 6 bases removed from V and 0 bases from J, the gap between germline ends came to 12 bases. The germline CDR1 and CDR2 sequences are KGHSH and LQKENI. The CDR3 sequence: CASSTATGSGNTIYF. As DNA, the CDR3 is TGTGCCAGCTCCACAGCCACAGGCTCTGGAAACACCATATATTTT.